These 2 T cell receptor beta chains share one sample of origin, sequenced in a study of blood T cell repertoires in COVID-19. This table comes from immunoSEQ multiplex PCR, and its TCRdb copy is limited to in-frame clones, with some not included. The table includes some 130,000 clones, around 81% detected once. The sequencing sample was made of peripheral blood. These TCRs come from a man aged 35-49 years with active or convalescent COVID-19.

The chain has TRBV11-2 and TRBJ2-2; D remains unclear. Trimming removed 3 bases at V and 2 bases at J, with 13 bases between. The germline CDR1 and CDR2 sequences are SGHAT and FQNNGV. The CDR3 extends over 16 amino acids. CDR3 loop: CASSFSDNPNTGELFF. The CDR3 nucleotides are TGTGCCAGCAGCTTTTCAGACAACCCTAACACCGGGGAGCTGTTTTTT.

The V gene is TRBV19, the J gene TRBJ1-6, with D possibly TRBD1 on 5 matching bases. Germline assignment: CDR1 LNHDA and CDR2 SQIVND (reference sequence). Trimming stripped 6 bases from V and 3 bases from J, with 15 bases between. CDR3 length: 16 residues. Here the CDR3 reads CASRKTDSDYNSPLHF. The CDR3 DNA follows: TGTGCCAGTAGAAAGACAGATTCCGACTATAATTCACCCCTCCACTTT.